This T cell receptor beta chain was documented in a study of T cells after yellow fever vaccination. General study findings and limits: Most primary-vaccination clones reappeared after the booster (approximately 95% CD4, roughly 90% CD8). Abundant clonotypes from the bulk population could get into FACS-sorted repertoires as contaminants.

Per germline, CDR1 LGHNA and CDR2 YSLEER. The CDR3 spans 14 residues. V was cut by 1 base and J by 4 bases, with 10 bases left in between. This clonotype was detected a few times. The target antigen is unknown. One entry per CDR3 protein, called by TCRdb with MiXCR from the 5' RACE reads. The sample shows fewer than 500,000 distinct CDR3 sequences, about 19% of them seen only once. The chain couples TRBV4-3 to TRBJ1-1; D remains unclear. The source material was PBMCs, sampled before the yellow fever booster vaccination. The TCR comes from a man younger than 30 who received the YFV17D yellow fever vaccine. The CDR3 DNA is TGCGCCAGCAGCCAAGTTTCGGTGGTCACTGAAGCTTTCTTT. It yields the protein CASSQVSVVTEAFF.